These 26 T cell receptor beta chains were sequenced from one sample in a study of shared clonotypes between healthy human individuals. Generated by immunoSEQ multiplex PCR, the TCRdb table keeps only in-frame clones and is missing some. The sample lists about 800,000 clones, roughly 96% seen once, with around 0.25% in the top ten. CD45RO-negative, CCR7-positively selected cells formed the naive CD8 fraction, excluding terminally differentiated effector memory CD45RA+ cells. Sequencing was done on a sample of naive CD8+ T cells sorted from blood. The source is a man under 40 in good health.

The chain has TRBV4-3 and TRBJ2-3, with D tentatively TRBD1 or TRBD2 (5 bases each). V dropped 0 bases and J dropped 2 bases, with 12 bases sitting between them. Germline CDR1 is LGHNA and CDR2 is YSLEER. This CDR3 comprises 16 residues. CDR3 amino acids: CASSQEEGPPTDTQYF. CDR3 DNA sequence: TGCGCCAGCAGCCAAGAAGAGGGGCCTCCCACAGATACGCAGTATTTT.

The CDR3 spells CASSLPRDTTGTSMYNEQFF. The CDR3 DNA sequence: TGTGCCAGCAGCTTGCCCCGAGATACTACCGGGACTTCGATGTACAATGAGCAGTTCTTC. The chain carries TRBV7-8 and TRBJ2-1, with D maybe TRBD2 (6 bases). The length of the CDR3 is 20 residues. The germline gives CDR1 SGHVS, CDR2 FQNEAQ. Trimming removed 3 bases from V and 4 bases from J, with 28 bases in between.

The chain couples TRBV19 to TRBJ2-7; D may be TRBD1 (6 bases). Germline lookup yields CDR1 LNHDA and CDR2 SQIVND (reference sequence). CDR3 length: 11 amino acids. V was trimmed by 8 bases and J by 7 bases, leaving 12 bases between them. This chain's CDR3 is CASSTGQEQYF. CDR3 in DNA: TGTGCCAGTTCGACAGGACAGGAGCAGTACTTC.

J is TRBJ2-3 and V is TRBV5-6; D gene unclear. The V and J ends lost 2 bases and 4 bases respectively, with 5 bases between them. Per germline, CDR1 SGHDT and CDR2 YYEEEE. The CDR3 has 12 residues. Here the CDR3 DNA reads TGTGCCAGCAGCTTACCTGCAGATACGCAGTATTTT. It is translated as CASSLPADTQYF.

The CDR3 bases are TGCAGCGTTCGAGAGGCCACCGGGGAGCTGTTTTTT. This sequence encodes CSVREATGELFF. The chain combines TRBV29-1 with TRBJ2-2; D gene ambiguous. V was cut by 5 bases and J by 4 bases, with 8 bases left in between. The CDR3 has 12 amino acids. Germline V gene data show CDR1 as SQVTM and CDR2 as ANQGSEA.

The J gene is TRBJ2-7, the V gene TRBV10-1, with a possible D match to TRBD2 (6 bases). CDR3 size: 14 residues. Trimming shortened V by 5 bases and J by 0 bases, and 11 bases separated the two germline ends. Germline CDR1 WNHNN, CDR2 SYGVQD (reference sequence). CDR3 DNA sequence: TGCGCCAGCAGTCCTAGCGAGAGCTCCTACGAGCAGTACTTC. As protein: CASSPSESSYEQYF.

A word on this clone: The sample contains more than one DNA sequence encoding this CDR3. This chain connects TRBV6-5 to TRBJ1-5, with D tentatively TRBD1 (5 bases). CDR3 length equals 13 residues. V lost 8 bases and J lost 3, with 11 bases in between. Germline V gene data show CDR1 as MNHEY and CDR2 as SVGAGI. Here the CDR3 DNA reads TGTGCCAGCGGGGGATCGTCCAATCAGCCCCAGCATTTT. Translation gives CASGGSSNQPQHF.

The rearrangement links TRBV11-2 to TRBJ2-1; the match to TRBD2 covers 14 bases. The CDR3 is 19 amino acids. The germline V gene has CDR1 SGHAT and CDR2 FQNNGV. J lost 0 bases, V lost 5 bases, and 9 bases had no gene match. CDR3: CASSPRLAGGLYSYNEQFF. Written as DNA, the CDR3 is TGTGCCAGCAGCCCCAGACTAGCGGGAGGGCTCTACTCCTACAATGAGCAGTTCTTC.

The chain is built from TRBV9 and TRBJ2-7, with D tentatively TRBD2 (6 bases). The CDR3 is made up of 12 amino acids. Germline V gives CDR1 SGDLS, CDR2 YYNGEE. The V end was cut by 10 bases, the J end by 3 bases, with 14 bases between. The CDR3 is CASGSGGYEQYF. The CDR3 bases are TGTGCCTCCGGTTCCGGGGGCTACGAGCAGTACTTC.

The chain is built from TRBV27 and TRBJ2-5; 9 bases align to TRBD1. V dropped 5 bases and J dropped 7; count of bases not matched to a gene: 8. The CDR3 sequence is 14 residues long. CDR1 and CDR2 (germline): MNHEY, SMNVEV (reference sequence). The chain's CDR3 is CASSPGQGVGTQYF. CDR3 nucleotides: TGTGCCAGCAGTCCGGGACAGGGCGTAGGGACCCAGTACTTC.

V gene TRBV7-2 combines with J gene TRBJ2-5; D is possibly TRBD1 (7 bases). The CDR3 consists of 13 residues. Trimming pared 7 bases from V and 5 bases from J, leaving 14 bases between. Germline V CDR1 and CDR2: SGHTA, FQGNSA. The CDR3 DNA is TGTGCCAGCATCCCGCCAGGGGGGGAGACCCAGTACTTC. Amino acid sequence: CASIPPGGETQYF.

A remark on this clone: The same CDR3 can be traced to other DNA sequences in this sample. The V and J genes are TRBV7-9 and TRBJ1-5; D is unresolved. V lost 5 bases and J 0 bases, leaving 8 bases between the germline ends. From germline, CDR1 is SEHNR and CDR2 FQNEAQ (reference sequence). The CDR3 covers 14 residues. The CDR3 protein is CASSRTDSNQPQHF. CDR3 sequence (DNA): TGTGCCAGCAGCCGGACGGATAGCAATCAGCCCCAGCATTTT.

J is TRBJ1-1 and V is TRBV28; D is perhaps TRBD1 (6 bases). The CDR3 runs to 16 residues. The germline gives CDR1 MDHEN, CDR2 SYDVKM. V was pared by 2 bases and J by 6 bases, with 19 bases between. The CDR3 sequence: CASSLGMDRGKPEAFF. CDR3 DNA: TGTGCCAGCAGTTTAGGGATGGACAGAGGGAAACCTGAAGCTTTCTTT.

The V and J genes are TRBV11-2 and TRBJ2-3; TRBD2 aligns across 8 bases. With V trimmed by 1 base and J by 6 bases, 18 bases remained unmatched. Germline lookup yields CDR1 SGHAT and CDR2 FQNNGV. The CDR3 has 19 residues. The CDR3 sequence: CASSLGRSGRVGARDTQYF. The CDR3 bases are TGTGCCAGCAGCTTAGGTAGGAGCGGGAGAGTTGGGGCCCGGGATACGCAGTATTTT.

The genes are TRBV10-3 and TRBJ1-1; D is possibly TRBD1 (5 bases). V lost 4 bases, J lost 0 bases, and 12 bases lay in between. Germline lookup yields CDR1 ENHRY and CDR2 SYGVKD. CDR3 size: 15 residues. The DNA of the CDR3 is TGTGCCATCAGTGCCGGGGGATTCATGAACACTGAAGCTTTCTTT. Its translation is CAISAGGFMNTEAFF.

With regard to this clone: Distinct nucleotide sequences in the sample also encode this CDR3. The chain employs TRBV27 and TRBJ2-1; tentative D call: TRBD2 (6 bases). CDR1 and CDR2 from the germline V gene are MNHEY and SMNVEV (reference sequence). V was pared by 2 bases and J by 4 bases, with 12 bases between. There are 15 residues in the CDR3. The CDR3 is CASSLGGGPYNEQFF. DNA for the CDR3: TGTGCCAGCAGTTTAGGCGGAGGGCCTTACAATGAGCAGTTCTTC.

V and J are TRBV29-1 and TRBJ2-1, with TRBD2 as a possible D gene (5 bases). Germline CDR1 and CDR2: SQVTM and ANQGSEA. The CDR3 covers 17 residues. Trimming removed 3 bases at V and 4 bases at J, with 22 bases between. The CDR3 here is CSVEGRPSTVPYNEQFF. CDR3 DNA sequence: TGCAGCGTTGAGGGCCGACCTAGCACCGTACCTTACAATGAGCAGTTCTTC.

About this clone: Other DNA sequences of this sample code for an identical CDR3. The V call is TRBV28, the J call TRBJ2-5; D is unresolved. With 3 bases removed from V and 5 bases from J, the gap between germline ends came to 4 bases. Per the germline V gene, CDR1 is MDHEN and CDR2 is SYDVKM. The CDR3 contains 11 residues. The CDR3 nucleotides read TGTGCCAGCAGTTTCCGGGAGACCCAGTACTTC. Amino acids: CASSFRETQYF.

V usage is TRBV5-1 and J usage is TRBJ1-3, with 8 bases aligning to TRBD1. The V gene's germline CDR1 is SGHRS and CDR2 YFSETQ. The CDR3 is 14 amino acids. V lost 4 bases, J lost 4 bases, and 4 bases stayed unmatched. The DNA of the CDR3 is TGCGCCAGCAGCGTAGACAGGGGAGGAAACACCATATATTTT. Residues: CASSVDRGGNTIYF.

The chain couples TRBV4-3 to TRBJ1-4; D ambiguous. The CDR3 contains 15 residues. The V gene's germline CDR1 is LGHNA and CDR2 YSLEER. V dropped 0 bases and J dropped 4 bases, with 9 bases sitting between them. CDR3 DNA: TGCGCCAGCAGCCAAGATCTCCACCTTAATGAAAAACTGTTTTTT. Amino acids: CASSQDLHLNEKLFF.

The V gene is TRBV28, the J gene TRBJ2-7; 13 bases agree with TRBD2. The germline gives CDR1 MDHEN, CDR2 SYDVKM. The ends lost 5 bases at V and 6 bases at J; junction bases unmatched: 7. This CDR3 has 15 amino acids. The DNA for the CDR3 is TGTGCCAGCAGTCCCCGGACTAGCGGGAGAAGCGAGCAGTACTTC. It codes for CASSPRTSGRSEQYF.

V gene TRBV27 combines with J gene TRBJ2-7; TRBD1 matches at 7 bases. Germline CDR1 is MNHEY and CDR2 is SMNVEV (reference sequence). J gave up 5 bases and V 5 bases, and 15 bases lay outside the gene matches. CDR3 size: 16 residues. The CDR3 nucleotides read TGTGCCAGCAGTCACCAAGCGGACAGGACCCGAGACGAGCAGTACTTC. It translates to CASSHQADRTRDEQYF.

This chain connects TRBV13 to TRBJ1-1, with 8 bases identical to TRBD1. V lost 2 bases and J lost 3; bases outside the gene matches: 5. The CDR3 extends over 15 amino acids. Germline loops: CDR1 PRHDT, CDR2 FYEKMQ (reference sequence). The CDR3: CASSLQGAWDTEAFF. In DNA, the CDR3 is TGTGCCAGCAGCTTACAGGGGGCATGGGACACTGAAGCTTTCTTT. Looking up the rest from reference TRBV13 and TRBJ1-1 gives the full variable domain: AAGVIQSPRHLIKEKRETATLKCYPIPRHDTVYWYQQGPGQDPQFLISFYEKMQSDKGSIPDRFSAQQFSDYHSELNMSSLELGDSALYFCASSLQGAWDTEAFFGQGTRLTVV.

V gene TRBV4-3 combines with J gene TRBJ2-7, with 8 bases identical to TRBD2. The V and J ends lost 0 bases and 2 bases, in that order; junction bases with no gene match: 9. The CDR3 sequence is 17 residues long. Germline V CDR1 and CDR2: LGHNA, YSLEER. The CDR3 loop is CASSQDPAGVGPYEQYF. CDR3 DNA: TGCGCCAGCAGCCAAGATCCAGCGGGAGTCGGGCCCTACGAGCAGTACTTC.

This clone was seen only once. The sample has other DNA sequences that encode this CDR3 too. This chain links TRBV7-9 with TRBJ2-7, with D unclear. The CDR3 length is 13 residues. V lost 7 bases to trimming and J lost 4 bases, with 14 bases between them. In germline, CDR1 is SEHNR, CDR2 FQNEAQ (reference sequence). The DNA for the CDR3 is TGTGCCAGCACCCCGTTGGAGTCTTACGAGCAGTACTTC. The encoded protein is CASTPLESYEQYF.

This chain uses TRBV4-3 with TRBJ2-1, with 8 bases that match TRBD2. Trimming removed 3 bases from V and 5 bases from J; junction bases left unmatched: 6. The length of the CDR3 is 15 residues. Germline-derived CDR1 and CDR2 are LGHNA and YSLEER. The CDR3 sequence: CASSQGLGINNEQFF. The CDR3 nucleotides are TGCGCCAGCAGCCAGGGACTAGGCATCAACAATGAGCAGTTCTTC.